This T cell receptor (beta chain) came from a study of graft-versus-host responses after intestinal transplantation (dated by TCRdb to about 2021). Background for the entire study: Multivisceral, liver-intestinal, or isolated intestinal transplants were received by the recipients. A peak of at least 4% donor T cells among recipient peripheral blood mononuclear cells was the definition used for donor T cell macrochimerism. The cohort enrolled some 25 intestinal transplant recipients including one retransplant, and a few patients lacking pretransplant specimens were excluded. Every recipient was given anti-thymocyte globulin induction, followed by about three years of maintenance tacrolimus and steroids. Bulk TCR-beta CDR3 sequencing was used to track graft-versus-host and host-versus-graft alloreactive T cell clones in the graft, circulation and bone marrow after intestinal transplantation. To identify alloreactive clones, pre-transplant mixed lymphocyte reaction products were sequenced and then compared with unstimulated pre-transplant donor and recipient T cells. Rather than going through the commercial service, samples from a few later patients were sequenced in-house on an Illumina MiSeq and processed with MiXCR. The full study reports these points: GvH clones were detected in recipient bone marrow, and some appeared earlier in ileal mucosa or blood, consistent with an intestinal mucosal origin. The conclusions were limited by the relatively low number and heterogeneity of the intestinal transplant patients. Early after transplant, peak levels of circulating GvH clones were associated with declines in HvG clones. In patients with donor T cell macrochimerism, the allografts had high GvH to HvG T cell clonal ratios.

The junction shows trimming of 0 bases on V and 7 bases on J, plus 14 bases between the germline ends. Its CDR3 holds 14 amino acids, cysteine through phenylalanine. Only the CDR3 DNA stays, 42 bases, in frame from base 1. The germline V gene specifies SGDLS as CDR1 and YYNGEE as CDR2. In regard to this clone: Its target antigen remains unknown. No much larger clone is present one base from it, and per-base qualities are unavailable.

Libraries were made using the immunoSEQ multiplex PCR assay. For most patients, genomic DNA was isolated with the Qiagen DNeasy Blood and Tissue Kit and sent frozen to Adaptive Biotechnologies for TCR sequencing. For most patients, high-throughput TCR-beta CDR3 sequencing of genomic DNA was performed by Adaptive Biotechnologies. For the original study's pipeline: TCR sequencing data for more than 15 patients were retrieved from Adaptive's ImmunoSEQ software; a few other patients were processed with MiXCR and VDJtools. To correct CD4 versus CD8 sorting errors, any sequence found in both subsets at a frequency ratio below 5:1 was removed. Because the origin of CDR3 nucleotide sequences shared between donor and recipient could not be assigned, those sequences were removed. To count as alloreactive, a clone needed at least 2-fold expansion over unstimulated cells and a minimum CFSE-low frequency of 0.002% (template counts) or 0.001% (read counts). A clone was considered mappable if detected in the sequenced pre-transplant spleen, lymph node, or MLR CFSE-low populations of the donor or recipient. Cumulative frequency of alloreactive clones was calculated as a percentage of all sequences weighted by copy number. What TCRdb holds here is the immuneACCESS table cut down to in-frame rearrangements. Part of the clones is not present; checked against another copy, under half of the missing clones reflect an unresolved V gene, and the others are unexplained. V and J calls and clone size come straight from that table; D and trimming were deduced from the DNA. In all, the sample holds tens of thousands of clones, and around 92% of those were seen once. Less than 0.1% of the sample is in the top ten clones.

The sample's time point label, decoded: cells obtained before transplantation from donor or recipient. CD3+CD4+ and CD3+CD8+ populations were FACS-sorted from unstimulated pre-transplant donor and recipient cells taken from spleen or lymph nodes. The chain joins TRBV9 to TRBJ2-7; TRBD1 might be the D gene, on 5 matching bases. This TCR was recovered from a human donor who received an intestinal transplant. The specimen comprised unstimulated CD4+ T cells sorted from spleen or lymph node cells, sampled before intestinal transplant. In nucleotide form, the sequence is TGTGCCAGCAGCGTAGGCCTCGAAGCAGGGGAGCAGTACTTC. This translates into CASSVGLEAGEQYF.